The 13 T cell receptor beta chains given below trace back to one sample, sequenced in a study of T-cell reconstitution after alpha-beta-depleted transplantation in children. Preparation of the TCRbeta library used unique molecular identifiers. TCRdb itself ran the PCR reads through MiXCR, one entry per CDR3 protein. The sample holds about 500,000 distinct CDR3 sequences, around a third seen once. Here the sequenced sample was PBMCs from the stem cell graft donor, taken from the stem cell graft. These TCRs come from a human donor who donated a stem cell graft to a child with aplastic anemia.

The table lists this clonotype with a few counts. V usage is TRBV10-3 and J usage is TRBJ2-3, with 7 positions matching TRBD2. This CDR3 is 15 amino acids long. Looked up from germline, CDR1 is ENHRY and CDR2 is SYGVKD. V shed 4 bases and J 3 bases; nucleotides not matched to a gene: 7. CDR3 bases: TGTGCCATCAGTGCCGGCGGGAGTAGGACAGATACGCAGTATTTT. The encoded protein is CAISAGGSRTDTQYF.

The V and J genes are TRBV7-2 and TRBJ2-3; D gene ambiguous. CDR1 SGHTA and CDR2 FQGNSA come from the germline V gene. The length of the CDR3 is 13 residues. V was clipped by 3 bases and J by 6 bases, with 10 bases between them. Written as DNA, the CDR3 is TGTGCCAGCAGCTTTCGAGTCGGCGATACGCAGTATTTT. It is translated as CASSFRVGDTQYF.

This clonotype came up a few times. This chain connects TRBV5-5 to TRBJ2-5, with 7 bases aligning to TRBD2. In germline, CDR1 is SGHKS, CDR2 YYEKEE (reference sequence). The junction had 8 bases not matched to a gene; V was cut back by 6 bases and J by 3 bases. The CDR3 is 14 residues long. The CDR3 nucleotides read TGTGCCAGCACCTACGGGGGGAACGAAGAGACCCAGTACTTC. It codes for CASTYGGNEETQYF.

This chain links TRBV20-1 with TRBJ2-3; 8 bases are shared with TRBD2. The CDR3 covers 14 residues. Germline lookup yields CDR1 DFQATT and CDR2 SNEGSKA (reference sequence). The J segment lost 3 bases and the V segment lost 5 bases, leaving 7 bases of the junction unmatched. The CDR3 here is CSAQVPGGTDTQYF. CDR3 DNA: TGCAGTGCTCAGGTTCCGGGGGGGACAGATACGCAGTATTTT.

This clonotype was counted between two and nine times. The rearrangement uses TRBV6-5 and TRBJ2-1; 7 nucleotides match TRBD2. In germline, CDR1 is MNHEY, CDR2 SVGAGI. Trimming took 7 bases from V and 2 from J; bases not matched to a gene: 5. The CDR3 has 14 amino acids. The DNA of the CDR3 is TGTGCCAGCAAAGCGGGAAGCACCTACAATGAGCAGTTCTTC. It is translated as CASKAGSTYNEQFF.

In this sample, this clonotype turned up once. V gene TRBV9 combines with J gene TRBJ2-7, with D unresolved. Trimming stripped 4 bases from V and 3 bases from J, with 17 bases between. The V gene's germline CDR1 is SGDLS and CDR2 YYNGEE. The CDR3 has 15 amino acids. The CDR3 sequence: CASSPALGSYYEQYF. CDR3 coding DNA: TGTGCCAGCAGCCCCGCCTTGGGCAGCTACTACGAGCAGTACTTC. Full variable domain (rest looked up from reference TRBV9 and TRBJ2-7): DSGVTQTPKHLITATGQRVTLRCSPRSGDLSVYWYQQSLDQGLQFLIQYYNGEERAKGNILERFSAQQFPDLHSELNLSSLELGDSALYFCASSPALGSYYEQYFGPGTRLTVT.

There are a few counts of this clonotype. This sequence joins TRBV29-1 and TRBJ1-1; maybe TRBD1 (5 bases). Germline CDR1 and CDR2: SQVTM and ANQGSEA. This CDR3 has 14 residues. The CDR3 region is CSEGHGQLGTEAFF. DNA of the CDR3: TGCAGTGAGGGGCACGGACAACTTGGGACTGAAGCTTTCTTT.

This rearrangement joins TRBV5-1 to TRBJ2-1; the D gene is possibly TRBD2 (6 bases). The CDR3 contains 17 residues. Trimming pared 4 bases from V and 6 bases from J, leaving 23 bases between. Germline lookup yields CDR1 SGHRS and CDR2 YFSETQ. CDR3 DNA sequence: TGCGCCAGCAGCCTACTCGCTGGCGGGACCCTCGGCAATGAGCAGTTCTTC. It is translated as CASSLLAGGTLGNEQFF.

The V gene is TRBV6-2 or TRBV6-3, the J gene TRBJ1-1, with TRBD1 matching 7 bases. V was clipped by 6 bases and J by 5 bases; unmatched bases: 9. Germline values: CDR1 MNHEY, CDR2 SVGEGT. The CDR3 is made up of 14 amino acids. In nucleotides, the CDR3 is TGTGCCAGCAGGGCAGGGGGATTGGAGACTGAAGCTTTCTTT. This codes for CASRAGGLETEAFF.

This clonotype appeared a single time. The junction differs from germline at one of its ends, possibly a read error. This sequence joins TRBV6-5 and TRBJ2-5, with 12 bases aligning to TRBD2. CDR1 and CDR2 from the germline V gene are MNHEY and SVGAGI. The CDR3 covers 18 residues. This CDR3 reads CASTYYGLAGYTMKTQYF. Written as DNA, the CDR3 is TGTGCCAGCACTTACTACGGACTAGCGGGATATACCATGAAGACCCAGTACTTC.

V usage is TRBV20-1 and J usage is TRBJ1-2, with D possibly matching TRBD1 (5 bases). Germline CDR1 and CDR2: DFQATT and SNEGSKA (reference sequence). The CDR3 has 16 residues. V was cut by 1 base and J by 3 bases, with 18 bases left in between. The CDR3 spells CSARGGDPLADYGYTF. DNA of the CDR3: TGCAGTGCTAGAGGGGGCGACCCGCTGGCAGACTATGGCTACACCTTC.

The rearrangement joins TRBV10-3 to TRBJ1-1, with D perhaps TRBD1 (6 bases). The CDR3 extends over 14 amino acids. Trimming took off 2 bases at V and 1 base at J, with 8 bases between the two ends. Germline values: CDR1 ENHRY, CDR2 SYGVKD. This CDR3 reads CAISEVRGNTEAFF. The CDR3, as DNA: TGTGCCATCAGTGAGGTCAGGGGGAACACTGAAGCTTTCTTT.

The gene calls are TRBV18 and TRBJ2-5, with D possibly matching TRBD2 (6 bases). This CDR3 is built from 13 residues. Looked up from germline, CDR1 is KGHSH and CDR2 is LQKENI. The V gene lost 3 bases and the J gene lost 4 bases, with 9 bases spanning the gap. The CDR3 nucleotides read TGTGCCAGCTCACCCAACGGGGGAGAGACCCAGTACTTC. Protein: CASSPNGGETQYF. Together with reference TRBV18 and TRBJ2-5, the CDR3 gives the full variable domain: NAGVMQNPRHLVRRRGQEARLRCSPMKGHSHVYWYRQLPEEGLKFMVYLQKENIIDESGMPKERFSAEFPKEGPSILRIQQVVRGDSAAYFCASSPNGGETQYFGPGTRLLVL.